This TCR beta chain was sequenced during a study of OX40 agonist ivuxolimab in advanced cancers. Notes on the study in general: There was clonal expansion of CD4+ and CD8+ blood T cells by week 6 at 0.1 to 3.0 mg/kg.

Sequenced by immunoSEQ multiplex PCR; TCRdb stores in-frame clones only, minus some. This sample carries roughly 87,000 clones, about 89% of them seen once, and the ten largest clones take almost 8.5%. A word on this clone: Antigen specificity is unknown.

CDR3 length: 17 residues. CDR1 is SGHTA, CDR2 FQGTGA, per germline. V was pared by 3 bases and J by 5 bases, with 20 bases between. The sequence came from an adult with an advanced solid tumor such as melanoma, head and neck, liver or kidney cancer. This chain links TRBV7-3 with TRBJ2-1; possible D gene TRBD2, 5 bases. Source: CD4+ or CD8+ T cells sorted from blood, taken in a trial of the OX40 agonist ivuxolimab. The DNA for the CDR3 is TGTGCCAGCAGCTTTGCCCCCCTCGATCCGCGGGACAATGAGCAGTTCTTC. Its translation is CASSFAPLDPRDNEQFF.